These T cell receptor beta chains were read from a single sample in a study of blood T cell repertoires in COVID-19. Data came from immunoSEQ multiplex PCR; TCRdb stores just in-frame clones and leaves some out. The data hold about 670,000 clones, with around 89% observed a single time. The sequenced sample consisted of peripheral blood. These receptors originate from a woman aged 18-30 years with acute or convalescent COVID-19. CDR3s include the opening cysteine and the closing phenylalanine or tryptophan. The order of the fields is V gene, clone size, J gene, CDR3 length, D gene, CDR3 DNA, CDR3 protein. The D gene is left open where the match is weak. Some rows mark clone size as missing; the rest say once, few, many or name a class of expanded clone.

TRBV9	-	TRBJ1-3	13	-	TGTGCCAGCAGCGTAGAGGAATCCCAGGCCATATATTTT	CASSVEESQAIYF
TRBV4-2	-	TRBJ1-5	15	TRBD1	TGTGCCAGCAGCCTTTACAGGGGAAGCAATCAGCCCCAGCATTTT	CASSLYRGSNQPQHF
TRBV7-2	few	TRBJ1-6	18	TRBD1	TGTGCCAGCAGCCCCTGGGACAGGTCCTCCTCCTATAATTCACCCCTCCACTTT	CASSPWDRSSSYNSPLHF
TRBV6-1	-	TRBJ1-5	15	-	TGTGCCAGCAGTGATGGCAGGGTCGGCAATCAGCCCCAGCATTTT	CASSDGRVGNQPQHF
TRBV19	-	TRBJ2-1	18	TRBD2	TGTGCCAGTAGTCCTCGTTCGGACTACCGGGGGGCCTACAATGAGCAGTTCTTC	CASSPRSDYRGAYNEQFF
TRBV4-1	-	TRBJ1-5	15	-	TGCGCCAGCAGCCAAGCCGACAGGTCCAATCAGCCCCAGCATTTT	CASSQADRSNQPQHF
TRBV7-2	-	TRBJ1-6	16	TRBD1	TGTGCCAGCAGCTTAGTACGACAGGGGAACAATTCACCCCTCCACTTT	CASSLVRQGNNSPLHF
TRBV18	-	TRBJ1-1	16	TRBD1	TGTGCCAGCTCACAACAGGGGGCCGCAATGAACACTGAAGCTTTCTTT	CASSQQGAAMNTEAFF
TRBV3-1/TRBV3-2	-	TRBJ2-4	17	TRBD2	TGTGCCAGCAGCCAAACACTAGCGGAGATGGATAAAAACATTCAGTACTTC	CASSQTLAEMDKNIQYF
TRBV6-5	few	TRBJ1-1	14	-	TGTGCCAGCAGTTACGGTCGGTCGGACACTGAAGCTTTCTTT	CASSYGRSDTEAFF
TRBV10-3	few	TRBJ1-2	14	TRBD1	TGTGCCATCAGTGAGACAGGGGGCAACTATGGCTACACCTTC	CAISETGGNYGYTF
TRBV2	-	TRBJ1-6	12	-	TGTGCCAGCAGCTACAGGAATTCACCCCTCCACTTT	CASSYRNSPLHF
TRBV2	-	TRBJ1-2	13	-	TGTGCCAGCAGTGATCAGGCTATCCGGGGCTACACCTTC	CASSDQAIRGYTF
TRBV12-5	-	TRBJ2-7	14	TRBD1	TGTGCTAGTGCCCTGGGACAGGGGGTCTACGAGCAGTACTTC	CASALGQGVYEQYF
TRBV10-2	once	TRBJ1-5	13	-	TGCGCCAGCAGTGAAGGGGAAAGCCAGCCCCAGCATTTT	CASSEGESQPQHF
TRBV5-4	-	TRBJ2-5	18	-	TGTGCCAGCAGCTTGGTATCGGACTTTATGGGGGCCAAAGAGACCCAGTACTTC	CASSLVSDFMGAKETQYF
TRBV9	-	TRBJ1-2	15	TRBD1	TGTGCCAGCAGGGGTCACAGGGGCGAGGGCTATGGCTACACCTTC	CASRGHRGEGYGYTF
TRBV7-2	-	TRBJ2-3	14	-	TGTGCCAGCGGCCACTGGGAGCTGGGGGGTACGCAGTATTTT	CASGHWELGGTQYF
TRBV30	-	TRBJ1-2	13	-	TGTGCCTGGAGTACAACCCTCGCGGCTGGCTACACCTTC	CAWSTTLAAGYTF
TRBV5-5	-	TRBJ2-7	15	-	TGTGCCAGCAGCCCGGACCTAGGGGTGTTCTACGAGCAGTACTTC	CASSPDLGVFYEQYF
TRBV6-5	-	TRBJ1-2	13	TRBD1	TGTGCCAGCAGGGCGGGACAGGCCTATGGCTACACCTTC	CASRAGQAYGYTF
TRBV19	-	TRBJ1-5	18	-	TGTGCCAGTAGTATAGGAATCGTTCGGGGGTTGGGGAATCAGCCCCAGCATTTT	CASSIGIVRGLGNQPQHF
TRBV24-1	-	TRBJ2-5	15	TRBD1	TGTGCCACCAGTGATCCCGGGACAGGGAGGGAGACCCAGTACTTC	CATSDPGTGRETQYF
TRBV11-2	-	TRBJ1-1	14	-	TGTGCCAGCAGCTTAGATATTATGAACACTGAAGCTTTCTTT	CASSLDIMNTEAFF
TRBV7-2	-	TRBJ2-3	14	-	TGTGCCAGCAGCATGGGGGGGCCACTAAATACGCAGTATTTT	CASSMGGPLNTQYF
TRBV24-1	-	TRBJ2-7	12	-	TGTGCCACCAGTGAGGCAGGCTACGAGCAGTACTTC	CATSEAGYEQYF
TRBV19	-	TRBJ1-5	17	TRBD1	TGTGCCAGTAGTCTATTACAGGGGGCATATGTCAATCAGCCCCAGCATTTT	CASSLLQGAYVNQPQHF
TRBV21-1	-	TRBJ1-2	15	-	TGTGCCAGCACCCTTCGCGGTTTCTTGAACGATGGCTACACCTTC	CASTLRGFLNDGYTF
TRBV30	-	TRBJ1-1	16	-	TGTGCCTGGAGTGAGTTGTCCCGAGCGGGGAACACTGAAGCTTTCTTT	CAWSELSRAGNTEAFF
TRBV5-1	-	TRBJ1-1	15	-	TGCGCCAGCAGCAAGTCGACACACCTGGACACTGAAGCTTTCTTT	CASSKSTHLDTEAFF
TRBV6-6	-	TRBJ1-6	20	-	TGTGCCAGCAGCCCCTTCTGGGGACTGCCCCACAGCTCCTATAATTCACCCCTCCACTTT	CASSPFWGLPHSSYNSPLHF
TRBV24-1	-	TRBJ2-1	16	TRBD1	TGTGCCACCAGTGATGGGGGACAGGGGGTATACAATGAGCAGTTCTTC	CATSDGGQGVYNEQFF
TRBV9	-	TRBJ1-2	14	-	TGTGCCAGCTCACTAACTTCCCAGGGAAATGGCTACACCTTC	CASSLTSQGNGYTF
TRBV7-9	-	TRBJ1-4	18	TRBD1	TGTGCCAGCAGCTTCCTTTTAAGACCAGGGGGAACTAATGAAAAACTGTTTTTT	CASSFLLRPGGTNEKLFF
TRBV11-3	-	TRBJ2-1	15	TRBD1	TGTGCCAGCAGCTTAACAGGGGGCGCCTACAATGAGCAGTTCTTC	CASSLTGGAYNEQFF
TRBV5-6	-	TRBJ1-1	14	TRBD1	TGTGCCAGCGGAGGACAGGGAGGGGACACTGAAGCTTTCTTT	CASGGQGGDTEAFF
TRBV9	-	TRBJ1-6	16	-	TGTGCCAGCAGCGTTGGAGGGCTCACCTATAATTCACCCCTCCACTTT	CASSVGGLTYNSPLHF
TRBV5-6	-	TRBJ2-2	13	-	TGTGCCAGCATCCTAAGCACGTCGGGGGAGCTGTTTTTT	CASILSTSGELFF
TRBV5-1	once	TRBJ1-2	16	TRBD1	TGCGCCAGCAGCTCCGACAGGGTCAGGGATAACTATGGCTACACCTTC	CASSSDRVRDNYGYTF
TRBV7-3	-	TRBJ1-1	14	TRBD1	TGTGCCAGCAGCGAACAGGGGCTTATGACTGAAGCTTTCTTT	CASSEQGLMTEAFF
TRBV2	-	TRBJ1-5	15	TRBD1	TGTGCCAGCAGAGCGGGACAGGTTTCTGTTCAGCCCCAGCATTTT	CASRAGQVSVQPQHF
TRBV7-8	-	TRBJ2-1	16	-	TGTGCCAGCAGCCCCCCCGCGGGCCTGGACTACAATGAGCAGTTCTTC	CASSPPAGLDYNEQFF
TRBV2	-	TRBJ1-1	13	-	TGTGCCAGCAGTGAAATAGCGAACACTGAAGCTTTCTTT	CASSEIANTEAFF
TRBV12-3/TRBV12-4	-	TRBJ2-7	13	TRBD1	TGTGCCAGCAGTTACAGGGGGGAGTCCGAGCAGTACTTC	CASSYRGESEQYF
TRBV5-4	-	TRBJ2-2	16	TRBD1	TGTGCCAGCAGCGTCATGACAGGGGAGTACACCGGGGAGCTGTTTTTT	CASSVMTGEYTGELFF
TRBV13	-	TRBJ1-6	14	-	TGTGCCAGCAGCCTGTCTGTTAGTAATTCACCCCTCCACTTT	CASSLSVSNSPLHF
TRBV21-1	few	TRBJ1-6	15	-	TGTGCCAGCAGCAACCACAGGGACCTTAATTCACCCCTCCACTTT	CASSNHRDLNSPLHF
TRBV30	few	TRBJ2-2	16	-	TGTGCCTGGACCCATGTCACGGACAGCAACACCGGGGAGCTGTTTTTT	CAWTHVTDSNTGELFF
TRBV3-1/TRBV3-2	-	TRBJ1-6	16	-	TGTGCCAGCAGCCAAGATCATCGCAGGGAATACTCACCCCTCCACTTT	CASSQDHRREYSPLHF
TRBV27	-	TRBJ2-7	14	TRBD1	TGTGCCAGCAGTTTAGAAGGGGGCAGATACGAGCAGTACTTC	CASSLEGGRYEQYF
TRBV9	-	TRBJ1-6	18	-	TGTGCCAGCAGCCCCGGCCTTTCCGACAGACCCTCTAATTCACCCCTCCACTTT	CASSPGLSDRPSNSPLHF
TRBV6-5	-	TRBJ1-2	13	TRBD1	TGTGCCACAGGGGGAGCTACTAACTATGGCTACACCTTC	CATGGATNYGYTF
TRBV27	-	TRBJ1-1	15	TRBD1	TGTGCCAGCAGTCCCGAGGGACAGGTGAACACTGAAGCTTTCTTT	CASSPEGQVNTEAFF
TRBV5-1	-	TRBJ2-1	14	TRBD2	TGCGCCAGCAGCCCGGGGGGATCCTACAATGAGCAGTTCTTC	CASSPGGSYNEQFF
TRBV11-2	-	TRBJ2-1	16	-	TGTGCCAGCAGCTTAGGCGGAAACTCCCGGGGGACTGAGCAGTTCTTC	CASSLGGNSRGTEQFF
TRBV27	-	TRBJ2-7	15	-	TGTGCCAGCAGTTTATCGGGGGCAGGCTCCTACGAGCAGTACTTC	CASSLSGAGSYEQYF
TRBV27	-	TRBJ1-6	14	-	TGTGCCAGCAAATCCGGGGTTTATAATTCACCCCTCCACTTT	CASKSGVYNSPLHF
TRBV19	-	TRBJ1-5	15	-	TGTGCCAGTAGCCTACTACAGGGAAGCAATCAGCCCCAGCATTTT	CASSLLQGSNQPQHF